This T cell receptor (beta chain) was found in a study of regulatory T cells in long-lasting Graves disease (dated by TCRdb to about 2021). Regarding the research as a whole: Antithyroid drugs had been taken for less than 3 months by newly diagnosed Graves' disease patients. A total of 33 samples underwent TCR sequencing, from around 13 patients with persistent Graves' disease and some 20 patients with newly diagnosed Graves' disease. Persistent Graves' disease patients were compared with newly diagnosed Graves' disease patients by peripheral blood TCR sequencing and RNA sequencing. The study took place in China and was registered as a clinical trial. What the work shows at the level of the full study, not this receptor alone: Compared with newly diagnosed patients, patients with persistent Graves' disease had lower TCR Shannon entropy and fewer highly expanded clones, which suggests clonal expansion. The authors noted that the small sample size was a limitation that may lower accuracy. Peripheral blood alone was examined, since thyroid tissue, which constituted the primary lesion, could not be accessed. Only the TCR beta chain was sequenced and analyzed. Preferential use of TRBV28, TRBJ1-2 and TRBJ2-5 was observed in persistent disease, whereas TRBV20-1 and TRBJ2-1 were favored in newly diagnosed disease. Patients with persistent disease shared more public clonotypes (approximately 2,500) than newly diagnosed patients did (about 970).

The CDR3 holds 16 amino acids from the cysteine to the phenylalanine. Only CDR3 DNA is held: 48 bases, read in frame from base 1. From the germline V gene, CDR1 is SNHLY and CDR2 is FYNNEI. V was cut back by 2 bases and J by 0 bases, leaving a gap of 14 bases between them. Many counts were recorded for this clonotype. No cognate antigen has been identified for it. Within one base of it there is no much larger clone, and no base qualities were kept. Reading the label with the study, this specimen's time point is: newly diagnosed GD, antithyroid drugs for less than 3 months. For both TCR sequencing and RNA sequencing, RNA was extracted from PBMCs using TRIzol. Graves' disease was diagnosed according to American Thyroid Association guidelines. Patients for the study were recruited at an endocrinology department in Xi'an, China. Each patient gave approximately 10 milliliters of peripheral blood, collected in an EDTA anticoagulant tube. Ficoll Paque Plus density gradient separation was used to isolate PBMCs, and no further T cell sorting was performed. RNA quality was checked with an Agilent 2100 Bioanalyzer and agarose gel, and concentration with a NanoDrop 2000.

Preparation of the library involved multiplex PCR. Instrument on record: Illumina HiSeq 4000. To build TCR beta libraries, CDR3 regions were amplified by Arm-PCR using iRepertoire HTBI primers. PCR products were gel purified before sequencing. From the authors' description of their analysis: Across samples, 60 to 80 TRBV and 14 TRBJ segments were identified and used for gene usage analysis of CDR3 amino acid clonotypes. COPE and FqMerger were used to merge filtered high-quality paired reads into contigs. BLAST was used to align contigs to the IMGT TRBV, TRBD and TRBJ reference genes, and CDR3 was defined following IMGT. Clonotypes above 0.1% frequency were classified as highly expanded clones. Shannon entropy served as the measure of repertoire diversity, while the Gini coefficient captured V-J evenness. Public clonotypes were defined as clonotypes shared by more than one individual. Clones were called with MiXCR by TCRdb after fastp trimmed the public reads at Q25, and only in-frame beta chains were retained. All rows with the same CDR3 protein become a single entry with the most common DNA and genes. TCRdb assigned the V and J calls; the authors' analysis was not used. This sample comprises about 530,000 distinct CDR3 sequences, about 16% of them detected only once. The top ten clones comprise approximately 25% of the sample.

These data were likewise used in another study, on T cells in Graves' hyperthyroidism and ophthalmopathy. As that second paper reports: A patient counted as having stable Graves' hyperthyroidism if no progression to ophthalmopathy occurred over 18 months of follow-up. Hyperthyroidism patients were newly diagnosed, with disease duration under 2 months, and aged 18 to 65 years. Exclusion was applied to patients with uncontrolled infections, other autoimmune diseases, pregnancy or lactation. Clinical symptoms, serum thyroxine and TRAb, thyroid ultrasound, and orbital computed tomography formed the basis for the diagnoses. A first-round RT-PCR of the TCR CDR3 used the HTBI primer set with the Qiagen OneStep RT-PCR kit. Most expanded thyroid clonotypes (frequency above 0.001) were also detected in blood, a finding suggesting that blood repertoires may reflect thyroid immune responses. Ophthalmopathy was separated from stable hyperthyroidism by a 13 V-J signature model, with around 90% sensitivity and roughly 81% specificity obtained in cross-validation and 80%/75% obtained in testing. In validation, the model predicted progression to ophthalmopathy with approximately 70% sensitivity and less than 75% specificity, a median of 6.5 months before onset. To identify distinguishing TCR V-J signatures, a discovery cohort of 100 patients was used, comprising 40 to 45 with Graves' ophthalmopathy and around 60 with stable Graves' hyperthyroidism. Prospective prediction of ophthalmopathy was tested in an independent validation cohort consisting of 18 hyperthyroidism patients and over 15 patients who later progressed to ophthalmopathy. The 75 to 100 discovery patients were randomly divided into training and test sets at a 7:3 ratio. In addition, the study compared T-cell repertoires in thyroid tissue and in blood from about 6 Graves' hyperthyroidism patients. Once sampling was done, hyperthyroidism patients were given methimazole at a starting dose of 30 mg daily, whereas ophthalmopathy patients were given high-dose intravenous methylprednisolone. The libraries were constructed in a second round of multiplex PCR and then size-selected and purified. Sequencing of the libraries was done on an Illumina HiSeq2000 using paired-end 100 bp reads. SOAPnuke was used to process the raw data, removing reads that contained adapters or uncalled bases, had a mean Phred below 15, or lacked an exact match to the constant primer or identifier. High-quality paired reads were merged using COPE v1.2.5, and each unique nucleotide sequence was defined as a clonotype. MiTCR v1.1 was used to align clonotypes to the IMGT TRBV, TRBD and TRBJ reference segments. The analysis was restricted to V-J combinations with a frequency above 0.0001, which together covered 99.2% of the repertoires. A TCS score was defined as the ratio of F50 (clonal expansion) to E x V (chaos), with BLOSUM62-based TCRdist applied between CDR3 peptides within each V-J. Welch's t-statistics and random forest reduced around 550 V-J features to 13, which were used in a naive Bayes classifier (R e1071). No statistical method was used to set the sample size in advance, and investigators knew the group allocation. The paper reports TCR Vbeta CDR3 sequencing of more than 120 peripheral blood samples: 40 or so ophthalmopathy, fewer than 80 hyperthyroidism and approximately 17 progressor patients.

This material consisted of peripheral blood mononuclear cells (PBMCs), taken at new diagnosis, from a patient treated with antithyroid drugs. The receptor chain draws on TRBV2 and TRBJ2-7; matching of 5 bases hints at TRBD1 as the D gene. This receptor was identified in a woman aged 35-60 years with Graves disease. Donor details come from another sample of the same person, matched by shared clones. The nucleotide sequence is TGTGCCAGCAGTGAAAATACAGGCAGGAGCTCCTACGAGCAGTACTTC. Translation gives CASSENTGRSSYEQYF.